In its sample, the clone carrying this T cell receptor (beta chain) was seen many times. The target antigen is unknown. In TCRdb, the multiplex PCR reads were re-called with MiXCR into one record per CDR3 protein. The data show roughly 100,000 distinct CDR3 sequences, about 29% seen once. This record comes from a study of breast tumors, draining lymph nodes, adjacent tissues. V was shortened by 7 bases and J by 1 base, with 20 bases between the two germline ends. This CDR3 spans 15 amino acids. Germline V gene data show CDR1 as DFQATT and CDR2 as SNEGSKA (reference sequence). Study observations and caveats: Compared with lymph nodes, tumors were less diverse; compared with nontumor tissue, more.

The lymph nodes were axillary draining lymph nodes from breast cancer patients. Source material: axillary lymph node tissue. The TCR comes from a female donor with breast cancer. Some clones in this sample may be carry-over from other donors' samples. The chain couples TRBV20-1 to TRBJ2-7; D is unclear. CDR3 in amino acids: CSVRALVLGSYEQYF. The CDR3 nucleotides are TGCAGTGTTCGGGCTTTGGTTCTCGGTTCCTACGAGCAGTACTTC.